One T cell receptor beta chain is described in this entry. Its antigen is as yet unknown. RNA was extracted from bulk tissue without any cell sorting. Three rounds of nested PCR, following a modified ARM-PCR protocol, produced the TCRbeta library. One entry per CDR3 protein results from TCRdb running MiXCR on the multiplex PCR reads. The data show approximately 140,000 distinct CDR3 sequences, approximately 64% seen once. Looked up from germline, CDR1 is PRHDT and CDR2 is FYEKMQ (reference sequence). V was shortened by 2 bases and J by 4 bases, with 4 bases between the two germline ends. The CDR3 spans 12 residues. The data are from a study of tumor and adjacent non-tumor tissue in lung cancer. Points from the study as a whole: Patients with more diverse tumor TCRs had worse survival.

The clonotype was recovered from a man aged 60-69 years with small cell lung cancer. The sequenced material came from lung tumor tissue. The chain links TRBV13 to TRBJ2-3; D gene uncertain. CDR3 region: CASSLKADTQYF. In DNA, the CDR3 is TGTGCCAGCAGCTTAAAGGCAGATACGCAGTATTTT.